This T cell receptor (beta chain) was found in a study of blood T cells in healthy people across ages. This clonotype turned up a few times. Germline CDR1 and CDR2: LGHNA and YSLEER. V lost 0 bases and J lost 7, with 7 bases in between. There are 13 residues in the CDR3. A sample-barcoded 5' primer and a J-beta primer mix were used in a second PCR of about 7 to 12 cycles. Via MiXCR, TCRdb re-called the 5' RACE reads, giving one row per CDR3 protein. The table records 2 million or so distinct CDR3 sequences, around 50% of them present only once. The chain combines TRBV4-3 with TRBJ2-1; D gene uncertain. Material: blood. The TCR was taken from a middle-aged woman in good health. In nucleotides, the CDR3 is TGCGCCAGCAGCCAAGATTGGCGAAATGAGCAGTTCTTC. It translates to CASSQDWRNEQFF.